This T cell receptor beta chain was sequenced for a study of identical twins. General observations from the study: Fewer insertions marked abundant cord blood beta clonotypes; young adult naive trended weakly, memory not at all.

TCRdb re-called the 5' RACE reads through MiXCR, storing one row per CDR3 protein. Among more than 600,000 distinct CDR3 sequences, over 15% were seen once, and the ten largest hold about 12%. As concerns this clonotype: Its antigen remains unidentified.

The CDR3 runs 13 residues. CDR1 and CDR2 from the germline V gene are DFQATT and SNEGSKA (reference sequence). V was shortened by 2 bases and J by 7 bases, with 12 bases between the two germline ends. The same specimen was also included in a second study, on T cells expressing NK-cell markers. From that report: Eight donors were sequenced, of whom seven were HCMV-seropositive, while the remaining one was HCMV-seronegative.

Sequencing was performed on PBMCs. The chain joins TRBV20-1 to TRBJ1-5; D remains ambiguous. This receptor was taken from a young woman in good health. This CDR3 is CSARPPLGQPQHF. In nucleotides, the CDR3 is TGCAGTGCTAGACCTCCTCTTGGGCAGCCCCAGCATTTT.